This T cell receptor (beta chain) is drawn from a study of shared clonotypes between healthy human individuals. Study donors comprised healthy, HIV-negative adults devoid of recent acute infection or vaccination. Libraries were prepared by immunoSEQ multiplex PCR; TCRdb keeps only in-frame clonotypes and omits some of them. Among roughly 490,000 clones listed, less than 80% were seen once. V gave up 7 bases and J gave up 1 base, with 7 bases separating them. This CDR3 region has 13 residues. CDR1 is LNHDA and CDR2 is SQIVND in the germline V gene (reference sequence). V and J are TRBV19 and TRBJ2-2; D is unresolved. Sequenced material: PBMCs. This TCR derives from a woman aged 40-49 years in good health. Some clones in this sample may be carry-over from other donors' samples. The CDR3 DNA reads TGTGCCAGTACGGTCGGGAACACCGGGGAGCTGTTTTTT. Residues: CASTVGNTGELFF. Filled out from reference TRBV19 and TRBJ2-2, the complete variable domain reads DGGITQSPKYLFRKEGQNVTLSCEQNLNHDAMYWYRQDPGQGLRLIYYSQIVNDFQKGDIAEGYSVSREKKESFPLTVTSAQKNPTAFYLCASTVGNTGELFFGEGSRLTVL.